This T cell receptor beta chain was documented in a study of blood T cell repertoires in COVID-19. Study-level information: The study drew acute and convalescent COVID-19 samples from the United States, Italy and Spain. Sources were T cells, B-cell-depleted T cells, or PBMCs; the material itself was cDNA or gDNA.

Original processing notes: The assay estimated nucleated cells by amplifying reference gene primers. TCRdb keeps only in-frame clones here, not all; method: immunoSEQ multiplex PCR. From that table come the V and J calls and clone size; the DNA was used to work out D and trimming. The sample lists about 49,000 clones, 70% to 90% seen once, with around 4.6% in the top ten. The CDR3 has 14 amino acids. The V and J ends lost 1 base and 5 bases respectively, with 12 bases between them. Germline V gene data show CDR1 as SGHVS and CDR2 as FQNEAQ. The TCR comes from a man aged 35 to 55 with active COVID-19. Material for sequencing was peripheral blood. The rearrangement links TRBV7-8 to TRBJ2-7; tentative D call: TRBD2 (5 bases). CDR3 bases: TGTGCCAGCAGCTTAGAACTAGTGGTAAACGAGCAGTACTTC. Translating gives CASSLELVVNEQYF. Full variable domain (missing parts from reference TRBV7-8 and TRBJ2-7): GAGVSQSPRYKVAKRGQDVALRCDPISGHVSLFWYQQALGQGPEFLTYFQNEAQLDKSGLPSDRFFAERPEGSVSTLKIQRTQQEDSAVYLCASSLELVVNEQYFGPGTRLTVT.